Listed below are T cell receptor beta chains from one sample, sequenced in a study of T cell repertoires in cytomegalovirus infection. The antigens of these receptors remain unknown. TCRdb re-analysed the reads in MiXCR, keeping a single row per CDR3 protein. The sample holds under 850,000 distinct CDR3 sequences, around 35% seen once. The sequencing used cultured PBMCs, collected from culture after CMV antigen stimulation. All receptors come from a human donor in good health (CMV status not recorded). Some clones in this sample may be carry-over from other donors' samples. The CDR3 runs from the conserved cysteine through the conserved F or W. D genes are given only for firm matches. Clone size is given for some rows only: seen once, a few or many times, or a class if the clone is expanded.

j_gene	d_gene	abundance	v_gene	CDR3aa	CDR3nt
TRBJ2-3	TRBD2	.	TRBV7-6	CASSLAAGTSGNTYTDTQYF	TGTGCCAGCAGCTTAGCCGCCGGGACTAGCGGGAACACTTACACAGATACGCAGTATTTT
TRBJ1-3	.	.	TRBV12-3/TRBV12-4	CASSLAQSGNTIYF	TGTGCCAGCAGTTTAGCGCAGTCGGGAAACACCATATATTTT
TRBJ2-7	.	.	TRBV12-3/TRBV12-4	CASSPQGSEQYF	TGTGCCAGCAGTCCACAGGGTAGCGAGCAGTACTTC
TRBJ1-1	.	many	TRBV7-2	CASSLKPGTEAFF	TGTGCCAGCAGCTTGAAGCCGGGCACTGAAGCTTTCTTT
TRBJ1-6	.	.	TRBV20-1	CSVVHSLSNSPLHF	TGCAGTGTAGTCCACAGCCTTAGTAATTCACCCCTCCACTTT
TRBJ2-5	TRBD2	.	TRBV5-5	CANSNPDRTSGEETQYF	TGTGCCAACAGCAACCCCGACCGAACTAGCGGGGAAGAGACCCAGTACTTC
TRBJ2-3	.	many	TRBV7-2	CASSLGPSVTQYF	TGTGCCAGCAGCTTAGGACCTAGCGTTACGCAGTATTTT
TRBJ1-2	.	.	TRBV28	CATNSKGVYGYTF	TGTGCCACAAACAGCAAGGGGGTATATGGCTACACCTTC
TRBJ2-5	TRBD2	few	TRBV6-5	CASSPLPWGGQETQYF	TGTGCCAGCAGTCCCCTCCCCTGGGGGGGCCAAGAGACCCAGTACTTC
TRBJ2-5	.	.	TRBV6-2/TRBV6-3	CASSYFREETQYF	TGTGCCAGCAGTTACTTCAGGGAAGAGACCCAGTACTTC
TRBJ1-2	TRBD1	.	TRBV12-3/TRBV12-4	CASTTGGQKDGYTF	TGTGCCAGCACAACAGGGGGCCAAAAGGATGGCTACACCTTC
TRBJ2-5	TRBD2	.	TRBV2	CASSEEAGGEEETQYF	TGTGCCAGCAGTGAAGAAGCGGGGGGGGAGGAAGAGACCCAGTACTTC
TRBJ2-1	.	.	TRBV20-1	CSALDHSSYNEQFF	TGCAGTGCCCTCGACCATAGCTCCTACAATGAGCAGTTCTTC
TRBJ2-5	.	.	TRBV4-3	CASSQDKRETQYF	TGCGCCAGCAGCCAAGATAAGAGGGAGACCCAGTACTTC
TRBJ2-5	TRBD2	few	TRBV7-2	CASSFSGGAEETQYF	TGTGCCAGCAGCTTTAGCGGGGGGGCCGAGGAGACCCAGTACTTC